Listed here are 27 T cell receptor beta chains from one sample, sequenced in a study of CD8+CD57+ T cells in acquired aplastic anemia (dated by TCRdb to the late 2010s). Patients chosen for sequencing had shown expansion of CD8+CD57+ cells by flow cytometry. The instrument was an Illumina HiSeq 2000. Genomic DNA served as template for TCR beta VDJ combination and CDR3 sequence profiling. The public reads were reanalyzed by TCRdb: fastp trimming at Q25, MiXCR alignment, in-frame beta chains only. Rows are combined by CDR3 protein, so each entry shows the most common genes and DNA. This sample comprises around 200,000 distinct CDR3 sequences, less than 50% of them detected only once. The ten top clones hold under 15% of the sample. The sample was sorted CD4+, CD8+, or CD8+CD57+ T cells (not recorded which) from PBMCs. The origin of the receptors is a human donor with aplastic anemia.

This CDR3 reads CASSLAVTSGIDEQFF. As DNA, the CDR3 is TGTGCCAGCAGCTTGGCCGTTACTAGCGGCATAGATGAGCAGTTCTTC. This sequence joins TRBV5-4 and TRBJ2-1; 8 bases agree with TRBD2. Germline CDR1 is SGHNT and CDR2 is YYREEE (reference sequence). J gave up 8 bases and V 0 bases, and 10 bases lay outside the gene matches. There are 16 residues in the CDR3.

The V and J genes are TRBV24-1 and TRBJ2-1; 8 bases fit TRBD2. Per the germline V gene, CDR1 is KGHDR and CDR2 is SFDVKD. The ends lost 4 bases at V and 9 bases at J; junction bases unmatched: 7. The CDR3 is made up of 14 amino acids. CDR3 DNA: TGTGCCACCAGTGACCCTCAACGGGAGGGTGAGCAGTTCTTC. This translates into CATSDPQREGEQFF.

This clonotype showed up just once. Here the CDR3 DNA reads TGCAGCGTTCCTTACACCACGAACACCGGGGAGCTGTTTTTT. It specifies CSVPYTTNTGELFF. This rearrangement joins TRBV29-1 to TRBJ2-2; no clear D gene. Germline V gene data show CDR1 as SQVTM and CDR2 as ANQGSEA. The CDR3 length is 14 residues. V was trimmed by 5 bases and J by 0 bases, leaving 10 bases between them.

The table lists this clonotype with a few counts. The chain employs TRBV20-1 and TRBJ2-2, with a tentative D call TRBD1 (5 bases). The CDR3 runs to 12 residues. The germline V gene encodes CDR1 DFQATT and CDR2 SNEGSKA (reference sequence). V lost 7 bases to trimming and J lost 6 bases, with 12 bases between them. The CDR3 DNA sequence: TGCAGTGGGTGGCAGGGTTCCGGGGAGCTGTTTTTT. Translated, it gives CSGWQGSGELFF.

This clonotype was counted at least ten times. The CDR3 end shows no conserved phenylalanine or tryptophan, and so a read error is likely. V usage is TRBV14 and J usage is TRBJ2-1; TRBD2 aligns across 7 bases. Looked up from germline, CDR1 is SGHDN and CDR2 is FVKESK. The CDR3 sequence is 17 residues long. V trimming: 3 bases; J trimming: 4 bases; junction bases outside the gene matches: 12. The CDR3 DNA is TGTGCCAGCAGCCAGAGCGTAGCTAGCGGTATTTACAATGAGCAGTTCTCC. This translates into CASSQSVASGIYNEQFS.

The table lists this clonotype with many counts. The chain uses TRBV20-1 and TRBJ2-3; perhaps TRBD2 as D (6 bases). The germline V gene has CDR1 DFQATT and CDR2 SNEGSKA (reference sequence). Trimming shortened V by 6 bases and J by 0 bases, and 25 bases separated the two germline ends. CDR3 size: 18 residues. The chain's CDR3 is CSARGPGSGGLSTDTQYF. As DNA, the CDR3 is TGCAGTGCCCGCGGCCCGGGTAGCGGAGGCCTTAGCACAGATACGCAGTATTTT.

The chain combines TRBV10-1 with TRBJ2-3, with D perhaps TRBD1 or TRBD2 (5 bases each). CDR1 WNHNN and CDR2 SYGVQD come from the germline V gene (reference sequence). The CDR3 spans 16 residues. The V end was cut by 1 base, the J end by 2 bases, with 13 bases between. The CDR3 loop is CASSELGRDDTDTQYF. The CDR3, as DNA: TGCGCCAGCAGTGAGTTGGGTAGGGACGACACAGATACGCAGTATTTT.

This clonotype was observed at least ten times. This chain links TRBV6-2 or TRBV6-3 with TRBJ1-2; 7 bases fit TRBD1. The CDR3 runs to 13 residues. Per germline, CDR1 MNHEY and CDR2 SVGEGT. Trimming took 7 bases from V and 1 from J; bases not matched to a gene: 3. Here the CDR3 reads CASKAGGNYGYTF. The CDR3 DNA reads as TGTGCCAGCAAAGCAGGGGGTAACTATGGCTACACCTTC.

This clonotype was recorded at least ten times. DNA of the CDR3: TGTGCCAGCAGGGGAACAGGCTCCTATGGCTACACCTTC. Residues: CASRGTGSYGYTF. The chain recombines TRBV7-6 with TRBJ1-2; D possibly corresponds to TRBD1 (5 bases). CDR3 size: 13 residues. The V end was cut by 6 bases, the J end by 4 bases, with 12 bases between. The V gene's germline CDR1 is SGHVS and CDR2 FNYEAQ.

The genes are TRBV18 and TRBJ1-5; D is uncertain. The CDR3 extends over 13 amino acids. Germline CDR1 reads KGHSH; CDR2 reads LQKENI. V was shortened by 6 bases and J by 5 bases, with 11 bases between the two germline ends. The CDR3, as DNA: TGTGCCAGCTCCCCCAGTGTGGATCAGCCCCAGCATTTT. Translated, it gives CASSPSVDQPQHF.

This clonotype has at least ten counts. The chain joins TRBV19 to TRBJ1-5; 10 bases match TRBD1. Germline V gives CDR1 LNHDA, CDR2 SQIVND (reference sequence). The CDR3 is made up of 18 amino acids. The trim removed 6 bases at V and 2 bases at J, leaving 13 bases unmatched. DNA of the CDR3: TGTGCCAGTAGCGCCCGGGACAGGGGAATATCAGGCAATCAGCCCCAGCATTTT. Protein: CASSARDRGISGNQPQHF.

The chain joins TRBV24-1 to TRBJ2-5, with unresolved D. V shed 3 bases and J shed 5 bases, with 12 bases lying between them. The CDR3 has 14 residues. CDR1 and CDR2 from the germline V gene are KGHDR and SFDVKD. The CDR3 DNA is TGTGCCACCAGTGATCCTAGGGTTGACGAGACCCAGTACTTC. This encodes CATSDPRVDETQYF.

This chain connects TRBV7-3 to TRBJ2-1; D gene unclear. The CDR3 has 12 amino acids. Trimming left V 1 base short and J 6 bases short, with 4 bases between. Germline CDR1 is SGHTA and CDR2 is FQGTGA. Written as DNA, the CDR3 is TGTGCCAGCAGCTTAATAGGCAATGAGCAGTTCTTC. Translated: CASSLIGNEQFF.

The chain uses TRBV10-3 and TRBJ1-1; D unresolved. This CDR3 has 12 amino acids. CDR1 is ENHRY, CDR2 SYGVKD, per germline. The V gene lost 5 bases and the J gene lost 5 bases, with 9 bases spanning the gap. CDR3 nucleotide sequence: TGTGCCATCAGTTCAGTTGGGACTGAAGCTTTCTTT. Protein sequence: CAISSVGTEAFF.

This clonotype came up once. This chain links TRBV7-9 with TRBJ2-5; 7 bases line up with TRBD2. Looked up from germline, CDR1 is SEHNR and CDR2 is FQNEAQ (reference sequence). This CDR3 has 16 amino acids. The trim removed 1 base at V and 5 bases at J, leaving 10 bases unmatched. CDR3 sequence: CASSLGAPREGETQYF. CDR3 sequence (DNA): TGTGCCAGCAGCTTAGGGGCCCCTAGGGAGGGGGAGACCCAGTACTTC.

This chain uses TRBV12-3 or TRBV12-4 with TRBJ2-7; 11 nucleotides align to TRBD2. This CDR3 is built from 15 residues. The V and J ends lost 3 bases and 1 base, in that order; junction bases with no gene match: 2. CDR3 sequence: CASSFGTSGSYEQYF. CDR3 coding DNA: TGTGCCAGCAGTTTCGGGACTAGCGGATCCTACGAGCAGTACTTC.

The sample holds a few counts of this clonotype. V and J are TRBV24-1 and TRBJ2-3, with D unresolved. V was trimmed by 8 bases and J by 6 bases, leaving 8 bases between them. Looked up from germline, CDR1 is KGHDR and CDR2 is SFDVKD. The CDR3 is 11 residues long. In DNA form, the CDR3 reads TGTGCCACCACATCCGGGGATACGCAGTATTTT. Encoded protein: CATTSGDTQYF.

V usage is TRBV5-4 and J usage is TRBJ2-7; D is perhaps TRBD1 (6 bases). V was trimmed by 4 bases and J by 1 base, leaving 21 bases between them. The CDR3 covers 17 residues. The germline V gene has CDR1 SGHNT and CDR2 YYREEE (reference sequence). The CDR3 sequence is CASSRTTGNSLSYEQYF. The CDR3 DNA is TGTGCCAGCAGCCGCACCACAGGGAACTCCCTTTCCTACGAGCAGTACTTC.

Notes on this clonotype: The junction departs from germline at one end; a sequencing error may be responsible. This rearrangement joins TRBV6-1 to TRBJ2-3, with 8 bases lining up with TRBD1. Germline V gene data show CDR1 as MNHNS and CDR2 as SASEGT. This CDR3 comprises 14 residues. In nucleotides, the CDR3 is TGTGCCAGCAGAGAAGGGCAGGGGGCGCCTACGCAGTATTTT. Translated, it gives CASREGQGAPTQYF.

This clonotype was observed at least ten times. The chain uses TRBV7-4 and TRBJ1-5; weak D call: TRBD1 (5 bases). The V and J ends lost 3 bases and 2 bases respectively, with 14 bases between them. This CDR3 spans 16 amino acids. Germline loops: CDR1 SGHVT, CDR2 SQSDAQ. The CDR3 here is CASSLIGHKRNQPQHF. The DNA for the CDR3 is TGTGCCAGCAGCTTGATCGGACACAAGCGCAATCAGCCCCAGCATTTT.

Notes on this clonotype: At one end, the junction sequence differs from germline, possibly due to a read error. The chain is built from TRBV24-1 and TRBJ1-2, with 8 bases that match TRBD1. The CDR3 is made up of 15 amino acids. Germline V gene sequence: CDR1 KGHDR, CDR2 SFDVKD. CDR3 sequence: CASSYPGQGVYGYTF. CDR3 sequence (DNA): TGTGCCAGCAGTTACCCTGGACAGGGAGTCTATGGCTACACCTTC.

The V and J genes are TRBV20-1 and TRBJ1-1; D is unresolved. CDR1 and CDR2 (germline): DFQATT, SNEGSKA (reference sequence). Between the trimmed V and J ends, which lost 0 bases and 2 bases, there was a span of 10 bases. The CDR3 length is 14 residues. The CDR3 here is CSARDSSINTEAFF. CDR3 bases: TGCAGTGCTAGAGATTCAAGCATTAACACTGAAGCTTTCTTT.

In DNA form, the CDR3 reads TGTGCCATCAGTGACCGGAACACCGGGGAGCTGTTTTTT. As protein: CAISDRNTGELFF. The chain joins TRBV10-3 to TRBJ2-2; no clear D gene. Deletions cut 3 bases from V and 1 base from J, with 3 bases between. CDR3 length equals 13 residues. The germline V gene encodes CDR1 ENHRY and CDR2 SYGVKD.

The V and J genes are TRBV28 and TRBJ2-3; D is tentatively TRBD1 or TRBD2 (5 bases each). This CDR3 spans 14 amino acids. Germline CDR1 is MDHEN and CDR2 is SYDVKM. V was cut by 4 bases and J by 1 base, with 9 bases left in between. DNA for the CDR3: TGTGCCAGCAGTTGGGGACGTGGCACAGATACGCAGTATTTT. This codes for CASSWGRGTDTQYF.

The chain couples TRBV2 to TRBJ2-3; TRBD2 is a possible D gene (5 bases). Looked up from germline, CDR1 is SNHLY and CDR2 is FYNNEI. The CDR3 extends over 14 amino acids. The germline V and J ends were trimmed by 5 bases and 4 bases, with 13 bases remaining between them. The CDR3: CASSSPGDADTQYF. CDR3 in DNA: TGTGCCAGCAGTTCCCCCGGGGATGCAGATACGCAGTATTTT.

J is TRBJ2-2 and V is TRBV7-9; unclear D gene. V was trimmed by 4 bases and J by 8 bases, leaving 5 bases between them. The CDR3 runs to 11 residues. Germline CDR1 and CDR2: SEHNR and FQNEAQ (reference sequence). CDR3 sequence reads: CASSSRGELFF. The DNA of the CDR3 is TGTGCCAGCAGCTCCCGGGGGGAGCTGTTTTTT. The full variable domain, with the rest looked up from reference TRBV7-9 and TRBJ2-2, is DTGVSQNPRHKITKRGQNVTFRCDPISEHNRLYWYRQTLGQGPEFLTYFQNEAQLEKSRLLSDRFSAERPKGSFSTLEIQRTEQGDSAMYLCASSSRGELFFGEGSRLTVL.

The V call is TRBV19, the J call TRBJ2-2; perhaps TRBD2 as D (5 bases). The germline V gene has CDR1 LNHDA and CDR2 SQIVND (reference sequence). CDR3 length: 14 residues. V lost 2 bases, J lost 6 bases, and 10 bases lay in between. CDR3 in amino acids: CASSITGRAGELFF. CDR3 bases: TGTGCCAGTAGTATAACGGGAAGGGCCGGGGAGCTGTTTTTT.